The clone carrying this TCR beta chain has a count of ten or more. CDR1 and CDR2 from the germline V gene are SQVTM and ANQGSEA. V trimming: 5 bases; J trimming: 3 bases; junction bases outside the gene matches: 10. The CDR3 is 15 residues long. This sample is drawn from a study of T-cell reconstitution after alpha-beta-depleted transplantation in children. Preparation of the TCRbeta library was carried out with unique molecular identifiers. TCRdb passed the PCR reads through MiXCR, listing each CDR3 protein once. The table lists around 530,000 distinct CDR3 sequences, around a third of them singletons.

This chain connects TRBV29-1 to TRBJ1-1; 9 bases are a match to TRBD1. This clonotype was sampled from a human donor who donated a stem cell graft to a child with aplastic anemia. The starting material was PBMCs from the stem cell graft donor, obtained from the stem cell graft. The CDR3 region is CSVSLEGQGYTEAFF. The DNA for the CDR3 is TGCAGCGTTTCTCTGGAGGGACAGGGATACACTGAAGCTTTCTTT.